This T cell receptor (beta chain) was identified during a study of shared clonotypes between healthy human individuals. Study information: Those who served as donors were a couple of women and a few men between the ages of 18 and 49. The study, taken as a whole, reports: It was the few donors that limited the genetic and exposure-history diversity represented.

About this clone: Its specificity is unknown.

Repertoires were generated with immunoSEQ multiplex PCR, while TCRdb's copy carries only in-frame clones and drops some. The repertoire holds 550,000 to 800,000 clones, with 90% as singletons. CD8 memory pooled CD45RO+ cells and CCR7-negative CD45RA+ TemRA cells. There are 14 residues in the CDR3. The V end was cut by 6 bases, the J end by 0 bases, with 12 bases between. Germline-derived CDR1 and CDR2 are MGHDK and SYGVNS. The source of this sequence is a man aged 18-30 years in good health. Some clones in this sample may be carry-over from other donors' samples. The chain has TRBV25-1 and TRBJ2-7; D is possibly TRBD1 or TRBD2 (5 bases each). Sequenced sample: memory CD8+ T cells from PBMCs. Sample subset: CD45RO+ cells pooled with CCR7-negative TemRA cells. The CDR3 spells CASSVGGFSYEQYF. The CDR3 DNA reads TGTGCCAGCAGCGTTGGGGGATTCTCCTACGAGCAGTACTTC.